This T cell receptor (beta chain) came from a study of cytomegalovirus exposure and HLA in healthy donors. In this sample, this clone turned up a few times. CDR3 length equals 16 residues. V shed 5 bases and J 2 bases; nucleotides not matched to a gene: 4. CDR1 is MDHEN and CDR2 is SYDVKM in the germline V gene. In the PCR, 60 Vbeta and 13 Jbeta primers were used. Libraries were prepared by immunoSEQ multiplex PCR; TCRdb keeps only in-frame clonotypes and omits some of them. The sample shows 130,000 or so clones, roughly 77% of them seen only once. This receptor was taken from a man aged 30 to 39 in good health and CMV-seronegative. The V and J genes are TRBV28 and TRBJ2-3; 13 positions match TRBD2. The sequencing sample was made of PBMCs. The CDR3 nucleotides are TGTGCCAGCAGTCAACTAGCGGGGGGGTTCACAGATACGCAGTATTTT. Translation: CASSQLAGGFTDTQYF.